Below, 25 T cell receptor beta chains from the same sample are listed, as sequenced in a study of blood T cell repertoires in COVID-19. Only in-frame clones appear in the TCRdb table, and some are missing; sequencing was by immunoSEQ multiplex PCR. In the table there are 250,000 to 350,000 clones, over 75% of which are singletons. Sequencing was carried out using PBMCs or T cells enriched from blood (not recorded which). Receptors originate from a woman aged 25-40 years who had recovered from COVID-19.

V usage is TRBV6-5 and J usage is TRBJ1-2, with 9 bases matching TRBD1. The CDR3 runs 14 residues. J gave up 7 bases and V 5 bases, and 8 bases lay outside the gene matches. CDR1 and CDR2 from the germline V gene are MNHEY and SVGAGI. DNA for the CDR3: TGTGCCAGCAGTCCGGGACAGGGAACAGGTGGCTACACCTTC. As protein: CASSPGQGTGGYTF.

This rearrangement joins TRBV6-1 to TRBJ2-1; D not certain. The V end was cut by 2 bases, the J end by 4 bases, with 6 bases between. The germline CDR1 and CDR2 sequences are MNHNS and SASEGT. The CDR3 length is 13 residues. The CDR3 loop is CASSEMSYNEQFF. Written as DNA, the CDR3 is TGTGCCAGCAGTGAAATGAGTTACAATGAGCAGTTCTTC.

In this sample, this clone turned up once. The CDR3 sequence: CARTPGYGYTF. CDR3 nucleotides: TGTGCCAGAACCCCCGGGTATGGCTACACCTTC. The chain has TRBV5-3 and TRBJ1-2; the D is unclear. TRBV5-3 belongs to the ORF category, with a function that is uncertain. With 6 bases removed from V and 5 bases from J, the gap between germline ends came to 8 bases. CDR3 size: 11 residues.

V is TRBV5-1 and J is TRBJ2-4, with TRBD2 identical over 8 bases. The trim removed 5 bases at V and 5 bases at J, leaving 3 bases unmatched. The CDR3 covers 13 residues. CDR1 SGHRS and CDR2 YFSETQ come from the germline V gene. The CDR3 DNA reads TGCGCCAGCAGGGAGCGGGAGCAAAACATTCAGTACTTC. Translating gives CASREREQNIQYF. The full variable domain, completed using reference TRBV5-1 and TRBJ2-4, is KAGVTQTPRYLIKTRGQQVTLSCSPISGHRSVSWYQQTPGQGLQFLFEYFSETQRNKGNFPGRFSGRQFSNSRSEMNVSTLELGDSALYLCASREREQNIQYFGAGTRLSVL.

The chain is built from TRBV4-2 and TRBJ2-7; 11 bases agree with TRBD2. The V gene's germline CDR1 is LGHNA and CDR2 YNFKEQ. CDR3 size: 16 residues. The V gene end was trimmed by 4 bases and the J gene end by 4 bases; junction bases not matched to a gene: 9. CDR3 residues: CASSPNHLAGGYEQYF. For the CDR3, the DNA is TGTGCCAGCAGCCCAAATCACCTAGCGGGGGGTTACGAGCAGTACTTC.

Only one count was recorded for this clone. The gene calls are TRBV5-1 and TRBJ1-4; unclear D gene. Looked up from germline, CDR1 is SGHRS and CDR2 is YFSETQ. V was trimmed by 4 bases and J by 1 base, leaving 11 bases between them. This CDR3 spans 15 amino acids. CDR3 in amino acids: CASSLMTLTNEKLFF. CDR3 sequence (DNA): TGCGCCAGCAGCCTGATGACATTAACTAATGAAAAACTGTTTTTT.

In its sample, this clone was seen once. The gene calls are TRBV4-1 and TRBJ1-6; a weak D match, TRBD1 (6 bases). CDR3 length: 15 amino acids. V shed 8 bases and J shed 3 bases, with 14 bases lying between them. The germline CDR1 and CDR2 sequences are MGHRA and YSYEKL. For the CDR3, the DNA is TGCGCCAGCTCCCGGACAGCTAACTATAATTCACCCCTCCACTTT. Its protein is CASSRTANYNSPLHF.

The V gene is TRBV4-2, the J gene TRBJ2-1; 9 nucleotides align to TRBD2. The germline V gene has CDR1 LGHNA and CDR2 YNFKEQ. With V trimmed by 0 bases and J by 5 bases, 5 bases remained unmatched. CDR3 size: 16 residues. CDR3 in amino acids: CASSQDPRGGHNEQFF. The CDR3 coding sequence is TGTGCCAGCAGCCAAGATCCGCGGGGGGGCCACAATGAGCAGTTCTTC.

This chain connects TRBV20-1 to TRBJ1-2; 8 bases align to TRBD1. This CDR3 is built from 10 residues. V lost 6 bases and J lost 8; bases outside the gene matches: 2. The germline CDR1 and CDR2 sequences are DFQATT and SNEGSKA (reference sequence). CDR3 in DNA: TGCAGTGCGGACAGGGACGGCTACACCTTC. This codes for CSADRDGYTF.

This sequence joins TRBV5-1 and TRBJ1-2; 9 bases line up with TRBD1. Germline CDR1 is SGHRS and CDR2 is YFSETQ. V trimming: 0 bases; J trimming: 2 bases; junction bases outside the gene matches: 2. The CDR3 is 15 residues long. CDR3 in amino acids: CASSLGDRENYGYTF. CDR3 bases: TGCGCCAGCAGCTTGGGGGACAGGGAGAACTATGGCTACACCTTC.

This clone has ten or more counts. The chain is built from TRBV6-4 and TRBJ2-3, with 13 bases aligning to TRBD2. Germline CDR1 reads MRHNA; CDR2 reads SNTAGT. V shed 0 bases and J 4 bases; nucleotides not matched to a gene: 1. The CDR3 consists of 16 residues. CDR3 in DNA: TGTGCCAGCAGTGACTCCGGGACTAGCGGGGCAGATACGCAGTATTTT. This codes for CASSDSGTSGADTQYF.

This clone has just a few counts. The chain has TRBV7-9 and TRBJ2-7, with D possibly matching TRBD2 (5 bases). Trimming shortened V by 2 bases and J by 2 bases, and 13 bases separated the two germline ends. The germline gives CDR1 SEHNR, CDR2 FQNEAQ (reference sequence). The CDR3 sequence is 15 residues long. The CDR3 region is CASSLTRQSTYEQYF. The CDR3 DNA reads TGTGCCAGCAGCTTAACTAGGCAGTCCACCTACGAGCAGTACTTC. The whole variable domain, remainder taken from reference TRBV7-9 and TRBJ2-7, is DTGVSQNPRHKITKRGQNVTFRCDPISEHNRLYWYRQTLGQGPEFLTYFQNEAQLEKSRLLSDRFSAERPKGSFSTLEIQRTEQGDSAMYLCASSLTRQSTYEQYFGPGTRLTVT.

V is TRBV9 and J is TRBJ1-5; D is possibly TRBD1 (5 bases). The V and J ends lost 0 bases and 6 bases respectively, with 16 bases between them. CDR3 length equals 16 residues. In germline, CDR1 is SGDLS, CDR2 YYNGEE. CDR3: CASSVGEGGVGQPQHF. In DNA, the CDR3 is TGTGCCAGCAGCGTAGGGGAAGGAGGGGTAGGTCAGCCCCAGCATTTT. The full variable domain, rest sourced from reference TRBV9 and TRBJ1-5, is DSGVTQTPKHLITATGQRVTLRCSPRSGDLSVYWYQQSLDQGLQFLIQYYNGEERAKGNILERFSAQQFPDLHSELNLSSLELGDSALYFCASSVGEGGVGQPQHFGDGTRLSIL.

The CDR3 DNA is TGTGCCAGCAGCTTAGTGCGGAGCTATGGCTACACCTTC. Amino acid sequence: CASSLVRSYGYTF. The V call is TRBV7-2, the J call TRBJ1-2, with D unclear. V was trimmed by 1 base and J by 4 bases, leaving 7 bases between them. Germline V CDR1 and CDR2: SGHTA, FQGNSA. The CDR3 has 13 amino acids.

CDR3 sequence: CASRQILGTTGANVLTF. As DNA, the CDR3 is TGTGCCAGTAGACAGATACTCGGCACAACGGGGGCCAACGTCCTGACTTTC. The chain joins TRBV19 to TRBJ2-6; D is unresolved. The CDR3 has 17 residues. V dropped 6 bases and J dropped 4 bases, with 19 bases sitting between them. The germline gives CDR1 LNHDA, CDR2 SQIVND (reference sequence).

The chain is built from TRBV4-1 and TRBJ1-2; the D gene is possibly TRBD1 (5 bases). Germline assignment: CDR1 MGHRA and CDR2 YSYEKL. The ends were cut back, 0 bases at V and 8 bases at J, with 10 bases in the middle. CDR3 size: 13 residues. CDR3 coding DNA: TGCGCCAGCAGCCAAGATCCAGGGCGCGGCTACACCTTC. Protein sequence: CASSQDPGRGYTF.

This chain joins TRBV7-2 and TRBJ2-1, with 9 bases identical to TRBD1. The trim removed 7 bases at V and 3 bases at J, leaving 7 bases unmatched. The CDR3 runs 15 residues. CDR1 is SGHTA, CDR2 FQGNSA, per germline. For the CDR3, the DNA is TGTGCCAGCACCTCCGTGGGACAGGGCTACAATGAGCAGTTCTTC. Translating it yields CASTSVGQGYNEQFF.

The chain recombines TRBV5-6 with TRBJ1-1; the D gene is possibly TRBD1 (6 bases). V lost 3 bases to trimming and J lost 2 bases, with 20 bases between them. There are 17 residues in the CDR3. Germline V gene lookup returns CDR1 SGHDT and CDR2 YYEEEE. The CDR3 nucleotides read TGTGCCAGCAGCTGGATAAACAGGGACCAACATAACACTGAAGCTTTCTTT. This gives the protein CASSWINRDQHNTEAFF.

J is TRBJ1-3 and V is TRBV18; D ambiguous. The length of the CDR3 is 15 residues. Trimming shortened V by 3 bases and J by 1 base, and 10 bases separated the two germline ends. CDR1 KGHSH and CDR2 LQKENI come from the germline V gene. The CDR3 reads CASSPRVGSGNTIYF. The CDR3 DNA reads as TGTGCCAGCTCACCGAGGGTAGGATCTGGAAACACCATATATTTT.

This chain links TRBV27 with TRBJ2-7; 8 nucleotides line up with TRBD2. V lost 6 bases, J lost 0 bases, and 4 bases stayed unmatched. CDR3 length: 14 residues. Germline CDR1 MNHEY, CDR2 SMNVEV (reference sequence). The DNA for the CDR3 is TGTGCCAGCAGATCCGGGACTAGCTCCTACGAGCAGTACTTC. It encodes CASRSGTSSYEQYF.

This chain connects TRBV19 to TRBJ2-7, with 7 nucleotides matching TRBD1. CDR3 size: 14 residues. Germline V lookup: CDR1 LNHDA, CDR2 SQIVND (reference sequence). The junction had 6 bases not matched to a gene; V was cut back by 7 bases and J by 0 bases. CDR3 in amino acids: CASTPRDSSYEQYF. CDR3 sequence (DNA): TGTGCCAGTACCCCAAGGGACAGCTCCTACGAGCAGTACTTC.

This clone was detected a few times. This chain connects TRBV20-1 to TRBJ2-3; TRBD1 matches at 7 bases. With V trimmed by 3 bases and J by 6 bases, 9 bases remained unmatched. The CDR3 has 14 amino acids. Germline CDR1 DFQATT, CDR2 SNEGSKA (reference sequence). The CDR3 protein is CSASWDSEWDTQYF. As DNA, the CDR3 is TGCAGTGCTAGTTGGGACAGTGAGTGGGATACGCAGTATTTT.

This rearrangement joins TRBV14 to TRBJ2-2; TRBD1 aligns across 12 bases. CDR1 is SGHDN and CDR2 is FVKESK in the germline V gene. Unmatched junction bases numbered 6, after V lost 3 bases and J lost 4 bases. This CDR3 has 17 amino acids. The CDR3 DNA reads as TGTGCCAGCAGCCAGCAACCGGGACAGGGGGCCACCGGGGAGCTGTTTTTT. Protein product: CASSQQPGQGATGELFF.

The V gene is TRBV12-3 or TRBV12-4, the J gene TRBJ1-2; D possibly corresponds to TRBD1 (6 bases). Trimming removed 3 bases from V and 7 bases from J, with 12 bases in between. This CDR3 has 13 amino acids. CDR3 nucleotides: TGTGCCAGCAGTTTTCGGGGGGCGGGTGGCTACACCTTC. Encoded protein: CASSFRGAGGYTF.

The chain combines TRBV24-1 with TRBJ2-5, with D possibly being TRBD1 (6 bases). The CDR3 has 16 residues. V was trimmed by 4 bases and J by 4 bases, leaving 18 bases between them. The germline V gene encodes CDR1 KGHDR and CDR2 SFDVKD. The CDR3 sequence is CATSDSGEFGRETQYF. The CDR3 nucleotides are TGTGCCACCAGTGACTCAGGGGAGTTTGGTAGAGAGACCCAGTACTTC.